This entry concerns a single TCR beta chain. The antigen is unknown. Germline V CDR1 and CDR2: SGHTA, FQGNSA. The CDR3 spans 14 residues. V shed 5 bases, J shed 3 bases, and the junction held 4 bases outside the gene matches. This sample was included in a study of CD8+ T cells in alopecia areata. Overall study: Tofacitinib was taken orally by treated patients, and the dose was 5 to 10 mg twice daily.

Sequencing relied on a cDNA template that was reverse transcribed from extracted RNA. Profiled with immunoSEQ multiplex PCR; TCRdb holds only in-frame clones, not every one. The sample lists 100,000 to 150,000 clones, approximately 53% occurring once. Study-wide points: Lesional scalp exceeded normal scalp in clonality, especially in alopecia totalis/universalis.

Sampling of alopecia areata patients yielded lesional scalp punch biopsies as well as peripheral blood. This chain links TRBV7-2 with TRBJ1-3, with 7 bases matching TRBD1. The sequenced sample was CD4+ T cells sorted from blood, obtained at week 0. This sequence originates from a human donor with alopecia areata. The CDR3 protein is CASSVDRVGNTIYF. The CDR3 nucleotides are TGTGCCAGCAGCGTAGACAGGGTTGGAAACACCATATATTTT.